This passage covers 5 T cell receptor beta chains from one sample sequenced in a study of T cells after yellow fever vaccination. TCRdb called the 5' RACE reads again in MiXCR, with one record for every CDR3 protein. The sample has approximately 110,000 distinct CDR3 sequences, 7.4% seen once. This specimen consisted of CD4+ T cells sorted from PBMCs, obtained 9 to 10 days after the first yellow fever vaccination. Source of these receptors: a man between 18 and 35 years old who received the YFV17D yellow fever vaccine.

This clonotype was observed many times. The CDR3 reads CASRGTGELFF. The CDR3 nucleotides are TGTGCCAGCCGAGGTACCGGGGAGCTGTTTTTT. The genes are TRBV12-3 or TRBV12-4 and TRBJ2-2; D not resolved. Trimming cost V 8 bases and J 5 bases, with 6 bases left between them. The CDR3 runs 11 residues.

This clonotype was detected a few times. The genes are TRBV12-3 or TRBV12-4 and TRBJ1-5; a possible D gene is TRBD1 (5 bases). The germline V and J ends were trimmed by 6 bases and 0 bases, with 18 bases remaining between them. CDR3 size: 17 residues. CDR3 sequence: CASSSRDGYYSNQPQHF. CDR3 nucleotides: TGTGCCAGCAGCTCCCGGGACGGCTATTATAGCAATCAGCCCCAGCATTTT.

The rearrangement uses TRBV7-2 and TRBJ1-1, with 10 bases that match TRBD1. After removal of 5 bases from V and 5 bases from J, the junction contained 8 bases not matched to a gene. Per germline, CDR1 SGHTA and CDR2 FQGNSA. The CDR3 extends over 15 amino acids. The CDR3 protein is CASSVTGQGRTEAFF. In DNA form, the CDR3 reads TGTGCCAGCAGCGTAACGGGACAGGGGAGGACTGAAGCTTTCTTT.

The table lists this clonotype with many counts. This chain links TRBV29-1 with TRBJ2-1; a weak D match, TRBD1 (6 bases). This CDR3 spans 13 amino acids. The V and J ends lost 6 bases and 3 bases respectively, with 12 bases between them. CDR1 and CDR2 (germline): SQVTM, ANQGSEA. The CDR3 DNA sequence: TGCAGCGTAACCAGGGGAGACTACAATGAGCAGTTCTTC. Residues: CSVTRGDYNEQFF.

This clonotype occurred many times. The V gene is TRBV12-3 or TRBV12-4, the J gene TRBJ1-5; 7 bases match TRBD1. With 5 bases clipped from V and 5 bases from J, the junction kept 9 bases outside the gene matches. The CDR3 loop spans 15 amino acids. The CDR3, as DNA: TGTGCCAGCAGTCTGCGCAGGGGGTTACATCAGCCCCAGCATTTT. It is translated as CASSLRRGLHQPQHF.